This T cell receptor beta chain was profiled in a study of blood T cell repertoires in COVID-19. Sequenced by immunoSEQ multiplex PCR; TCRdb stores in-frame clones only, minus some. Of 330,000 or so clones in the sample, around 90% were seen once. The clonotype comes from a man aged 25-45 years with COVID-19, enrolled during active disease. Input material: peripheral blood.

The CDR3 is CASSPLRDQPQHF. Here the CDR3 DNA reads TGTGCCAGCTCACCACTCCGGGATCAGCCCCAGCATTTT. The V gene is TRBV18, the J gene TRBJ1-5; unclear D gene. Trimming removed 1 base at V and 5 bases at J, with 6 bases between. The length of the CDR3 is 13 residues. Per the germline V gene, CDR1 is KGHSH and CDR2 is LQKENI. Based on the CDR3 plus reference TRBV18 and TRBJ1-5, the full variable domain is NAGVMQNPRHLVRRRGQEARLRCSPMKGHSHVYWYRQLPEEGLKFMVYLQKENIIDESGMPKERFSAEFPKEGPSILRIQQVVRGDSAAYFCASSPLRDQPQHFGDGTRLSIL.